This T cell receptor beta chain appears in the sequencing data of a study of CD8+ T cells in alopecia areata. Findings and limits, study-wide: Many expanded lesional clones remained in scalp and blood on tofacitinib.

This sample's treatment: oral pan-JAK inhibitor, 5-10 mg twice daily. Investigators sorted PBMCs to obtain both CD4+ and CD8+ T cells. After isolation, RNA underwent reverse transcription to generate cDNA as the sequencing template. TCRdb's copy holds only in-frame clones and misses some; the assay was immunoSEQ multiplex PCR. Among more than 200,000 clones, around three fifths were seen once, and the ten largest hold more than 3.5%. Only a few counts were recorded for this clone. Its antigen is still unknown. Germline V lookup: CDR1 MNHEY, CDR2 SMNVEV (reference sequence). This CDR3 has 13 amino acids. The V gene end was trimmed by 6 bases and the J gene end by 8 bases; junction bases not matched to a gene: 7.

The rearrangement links TRBV27 to TRBJ1-2; 9 nucleotides line up with TRBD1. The receptor comes from a human donor with alopecia areata. Sequencing used CD4+ T cells sorted from blood, obtained at week 4, from a patient treated with tofacitinib. CDR3 sequence reads: CASSTGQGGGYTF. Here the CDR3 DNA reads TGTGCCAGCAGCACGGGACAGGGCGGAGGCTACACCTTC.